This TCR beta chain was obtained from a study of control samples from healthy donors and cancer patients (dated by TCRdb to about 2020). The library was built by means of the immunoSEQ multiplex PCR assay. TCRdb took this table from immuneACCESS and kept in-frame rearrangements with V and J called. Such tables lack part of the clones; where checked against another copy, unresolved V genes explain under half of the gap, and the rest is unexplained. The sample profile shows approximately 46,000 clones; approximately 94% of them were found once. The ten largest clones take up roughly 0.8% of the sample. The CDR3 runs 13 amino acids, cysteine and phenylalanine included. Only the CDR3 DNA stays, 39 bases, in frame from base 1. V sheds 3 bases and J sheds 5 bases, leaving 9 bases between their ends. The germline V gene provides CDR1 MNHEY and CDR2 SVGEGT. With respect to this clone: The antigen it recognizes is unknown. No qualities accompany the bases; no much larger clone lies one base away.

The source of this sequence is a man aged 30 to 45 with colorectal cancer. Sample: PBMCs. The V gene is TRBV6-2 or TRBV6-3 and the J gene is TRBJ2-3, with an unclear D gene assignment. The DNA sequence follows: TGTGCCAGCAGTTATTCAGAAGAAGATACGCAGTATTTT. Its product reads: CASSYSEEDTQYF.